Presented here are 32 T cell receptor beta chains from one specimen sequenced in a study of shared clonotypes between healthy human individuals. Libraries were prepared by immunoSEQ multiplex PCR; TCRdb keeps only in-frame clonotypes and omits some of them. The table lists about 1.5 million clones, around 97% of them singletons. The sequencing sample was made of naive CD4+ T cells sorted from blood. Subset of the sample: CD45RA+ positively selected. The source of these receptors is a man under 40 in good health.

The chain employs TRBV9 and TRBJ2-6; D remains ambiguous. V gave up 4 bases and J gave up 0 bases, with 5 bases separating them. Per germline, CDR1 SGDLS and CDR2 YYNGEE. The CDR3 covers 14 residues. CDR3 loop: CASSSFSGANVLTF. The CDR3 nucleotides read TGTGCCAGCAGCTCTTTCTCTGGGGCCAACGTCCTGACTTTC.

The genes are TRBV6-6 and TRBJ2-3; possible D gene TRBD2, 7 bases. This CDR3 has 16 amino acids. V was trimmed by 5 bases and J by 2 bases, leaving 17 bases between them. Germline V gene data show CDR1 as MNHNY and CDR2 as SVGAGI (reference sequence). This CDR3 is CASSLPGGVDTDTQYF. The CDR3 bases are TGTGCCAGCAGTCTCCCGGGGGGCGTCGACACAGATACGCAGTATTTT.

The V and J genes are TRBV5-1 and TRBJ2-5; D is unresolved. The V gene's germline CDR1 is SGHRS and CDR2 YFSETQ. The CDR3 sequence is 14 residues long. The V gene lost 3 bases and the J gene lost 1 base, with 10 bases spanning the gap. In DNA, the CDR3 is TGCGCCAGCAGCTCAACCCCCCCCCAAGAGACCCAGTACTTC. It yields the protein CASSSTPPQETQYF.

This clone was seen only once. This sequence joins TRBV7-8 and TRBJ1-4; D remains unclear. CDR1 and CDR2 (germline): SGHVS, FQNEAQ. The V end lost 5 bases, the J end lost 7 bases, and 14 bases lay between the germline ends. The length of the CDR3 is 14 residues. CDR3 nucleotide sequence: TGTGCCAGCAGCCCTAACGGTCTGAGTGAAAAACTGTTTTTT. It yields the protein CASSPNGLSEKLFF.

The chain has TRBV5-1 and TRBJ2-1; D is uncertain. Germline V gene data show CDR1 as SGHRS and CDR2 as YFSETQ. The CDR3 extends over 16 amino acids. Trimming took 3 bases from V and 0 from J, leaving 13 bases between them. The chain's CDR3 is CASSSGGASSYNEQFF. The CDR3, as DNA: TGCGCCAGCAGCTCCGGCGGTGCTAGCTCCTACAATGAGCAGTTCTTC.

This chain links TRBV7-9 with TRBJ2-7, with unresolved D. CDR1 and CDR2 from the germline V gene are SEHNR and FQNEAQ (reference sequence). This CDR3 is 15 amino acids long. V lost 4 bases to trimming and J lost 0 bases, with 13 bases between them. The CDR3 nucleotides read TGTGCCAGCAGCTATCCGGGCCTCAGCTCCTACGAGCAGTACTTC. Protein product: CASSYPGLSSYEQYF.

The chain uses TRBV28 and TRBJ1-1, with D tentatively TRBD1 (6 bases). This CDR3 has 15 amino acids. V was cut by 1 base and J by 7 bases, with 16 bases left in between. Germline V gene sequence: CDR1 MDHEN, CDR2 SYDVKM. In DNA, the CDR3 is TGTGCCAGCAGTTTATCCACAGGGCAAGGAAGTGAAGCTTTCTTT. As protein: CASSLSTGQGSEAFF.

V gene TRBV5-5 combines with J gene TRBJ2-2, with D unresolved. Germline V gene data show CDR1 as SGHKS and CDR2 as YYEKEE (reference sequence). CDR3 length equals 13 residues. V shed 1 base and J shed 0 bases, with 1 base lying between them. The CDR3 coding sequence is TGTGCCAGCAGCTTGCCGAACACCGGGGAGCTGTTTTTT. This encodes CASSLPNTGELFF.

The gene calls are TRBV7-9 and TRBJ1-2, with 9 bases aligning to TRBD1. With 5 bases clipped from V and 6 bases from J, the junction kept 13 bases outside the gene matches. The CDR3 consists of 16 residues. CDR1 and CDR2 from the germline V gene are SEHNR and FQNEAQ (reference sequence). DNA of the CDR3: TGTGCCAGCAGCCCGGCCACCGGGACAGGGAGGAATGGCTACACCTTC. Its protein product is CASSPATGTGRNGYTF.

V usage is TRBV5-4 and J usage is TRBJ2-1; 7 bases are a match to TRBD2. Per the germline V gene, CDR1 is SGHNT and CDR2 is YYREEE (reference sequence). The CDR3 contains 16 residues. Trimming cost V 5 bases and J 7 bases; bases outside gene matches: 15. The CDR3 sequence is CASRLSTLVAGNEQFF. The CDR3 nucleotides are TGTGCCAGCAGGCTTAGTACTTTGGTAGCGGGTAATGAGCAGTTCTTC.

This chain connects TRBV11-2 to TRBJ2-5; the D gene is possibly TRBD1 (6 bases). Germline values: CDR1 SGHAT, CDR2 FQNNGV. The CDR3 totals 13 residues. Trimming cost V 3 bases and J 5 bases, with 10 bases left between them. The CDR3 nucleotides read TGTGCCAGCAGCTTCGGACAGAGCGAGACCCAGTACTTC. Amino acid sequence: CASSFGQSETQYF.

The chain recombines TRBV11-2 with TRBJ1-1; possibly TRBD1 for D (5 bases). Trimming removed 4 bases at V and 6 bases at J, with 21 bases between. Germline CDR1 SGHAT, CDR2 FQNNGV. The CDR3 consists of 16 residues. The CDR3 reads CASSSTSSGGRAEAFF. CDR3 DNA: TGTGCCAGCAGCTCGACTTCCTCGGGGGGACGAGCTGAAGCTTTCTTT.

The chain combines TRBV9 with TRBJ1-2, with D possibly TRBD1 on 6 matching bases. Germline loops: CDR1 SGDLS, CDR2 YYNGEE. V lost 3 bases and J 4 bases, leaving 13 bases between the germline ends. The CDR3 consists of 14 residues. For the CDR3, the DNA is TGTGCCAGCAGCGCAGGGGTAGTAGGCTATGGCTACACCTTC. Amino acids: CASSAGVVGYGYTF.

The CDR3 region is CASSSRPGDGYTF. CDR3 sequence (DNA): TGTGCCAGCAGCTCTCGCCCCGGAGATGGCTACACCTTC. The chain links TRBV7-3 to TRBJ1-2; D is uncertain. The CDR3 consists of 13 residues. Per the germline V gene, CDR1 is SGHTA and CDR2 is FQGTGA. With 4 bases removed from V and 6 bases from J, the gap between germline ends came to 12 bases.

CDR3 region: CASCGTVFYYEQYF. In DNA, the CDR3 is TGTGCCAGCTGCGGGACCGTTTTTTACTACGAGCAGTACTTC. The chain carries TRBV6-1 and TRBJ2-7, with D maybe TRBD2 (6 bases). This CDR3 comprises 14 residues. Germline V CDR1 and CDR2: MNHNS, SASEGT. The germline V and J ends were trimmed by 8 bases and 3 bases, with 17 bases remaining between them.

The rearrangement joins TRBV6-1 to TRBJ2-2, with D possibly matching TRBD2 (6 bases). The CDR3 has 14 residues. V lost 5 bases and J 3 bases, leaving 10 bases between the germline ends. Germline V gene data show CDR1 as MNHNS and CDR2 as SASEGT. The CDR3 bases are TGTGCCAGCAGTTTCCGGGGGTACACCGGGGAGCTGTTTTTT. This gives the protein CASSFRGYTGELFF.

With respect to this clone: Other nucleotide sequences from this sample produce the same CDR3. The chain carries TRBV5-8 and TRBJ1-5; D perhaps matches TRBD1 (5 bases). This CDR3 is built from 14 residues. In germline, CDR1 is SGHTS, CDR2 YDEGEE. V was pared by 1 base and J by 4 bases, with 9 bases between. Written as DNA, the CDR3 is TGTGCCAGCAGCTTGTGGGGGGGGAATCAGCCCCAGCATTTT. It translates to CASSLWGGNQPQHF.

The V call is TRBV2, the J call TRBJ2-7, with D hard to call. The V gene lost 2 bases and the J gene lost 2 bases, with 13 bases spanning the gap. CDR3 length: 15 residues. CDR1 and CDR2 from the germline V gene are SNHLY and FYNNEI. CDR3 in DNA: TGTGCCAGCAGTGAAAGGACCCTGAGGACCTACGAGCAGTACTTC. Protein sequence: CASSERTLRTYEQYF.

This rearrangement joins TRBV21-1 to TRBJ2-2; the D call in the table, TRBD2, was not verified against the DNA. TRBV21-1 corresponds to a pseudogene. The CDR3 is made up of 16 amino acids. The DNA for the CDR3 is TGTGCCAGCAGCAAATGGAGGCAGTTGAACACCGGGGAGCTGTTTTTT. Translated: CASSKWRQLNTGELFF.

This clone has only one observation. The J gene is TRBJ2-6, the V gene TRBV5-4, with D possibly being TRBD1 (5 bases). Germline-derived CDR1 and CDR2 are SGHNT and YYREEE (reference sequence). The CDR3 has 15 residues. Trimming stripped 6 bases from V and 4 bases from J, with 14 bases between. CDR3: CASTVQGSGANVLTF. The CDR3 DNA sequence: TGTGCCAGCACCGTGCAGGGAAGCGGGGCCAACGTCCTGACTTTC.

J is TRBJ1-2 and V is TRBV5-6; D ambiguous. CDR3 length: 14 residues. Between the trimmed V and J ends, which lost 1 base and 7 bases, there was a span of 14 bases. Germline V gene data show CDR1 as SGHDT and CDR2 as YYEEEE. Here the CDR3 DNA reads TGTGCCAGCAGCTTGTTTTTAGCGGTGGGTGGCTACACCTTC. Residues: CASSLFLAVGGYTF.

Remarks on this clone: The sample has other DNA sequences that encode this CDR3 too. V is TRBV6-5 and J is TRBJ2-7; 8 bases map to TRBD2. The germline V gene encodes CDR1 MNHEY and CDR2 SVGAGI. The CDR3 extends over 16 amino acids. After removal of 0 bases from V and 0 bases from J, the junction contained 4 bases not matched to a gene. As DNA, the CDR3 is TGTGCCAGCAGTTACTCCGGGGGGGGAAGCTCCTACGAGCAGTACTTC. Its translation is CASSYSGGGSSYEQYF.

The chain has TRBV5-1 and TRBJ1-2; D ambiguous. V lost 0 bases, J lost 8 bases, and 14 bases lay in between. The CDR3 loop spans 14 amino acids. Germline V gene lookup returns CDR1 SGHRS and CDR2 YFSETQ. The CDR3 bases are TGCGCCAGCAGCTTGGTAGCGGAGTCTTACGGCTACACCTTC. Amino acids: CASSLVAESYGYTF.

The CDR3 here is CASSEFRDRGQPQHF. CDR3 bases: TGTGCCAGCAGTGAGTTCCGGGACAGGGGCCAGCCCCAGCATTTT. This chain connects TRBV6-1 to TRBJ1-5; 10 bases are a match to TRBD1. V lost 3 bases to trimming and J lost 7 bases; unmatched junction nucleotides: 6. Per germline, CDR1 MNHNS and CDR2 SASEGT. The CDR3 totals 15 residues.

A note on this clone: The sample holds other DNA sequences that translate to the same CDR3. The V call is TRBV27, the J call TRBJ1-3; D call uncertain. Germline V gene lookup returns CDR1 MNHEY and CDR2 SMNVEV (reference sequence). The germline V and J ends were trimmed by 3 bases and 0 bases, with 6 bases remaining between them. CDR3 length equals 14 residues. The CDR3 DNA reads TGTGCCAGCAGTTTTACGGGCTCTGGAAACACCATATATTTT. Its translation is CASSFTGSGNTIYF.

This chain links TRBV28 with TRBJ2-7, with D unclear. Trimming removed 1 base from V and 3 bases from J, with 16 bases in between. The germline gives CDR1 MDHEN, CDR2 SYDVKM. The CDR3 has 16 amino acids. CDR3 loop: CASSLSGPLADYEQYF. Written as DNA, the CDR3 is TGTGCCAGCAGTTTATCTGGGCCACTGGCCGACTACGAGCAGTACTTC.

This chain connects TRBV5-8 to TRBJ1-5; 10 bases align to TRBD1. After removal of 7 bases from V and 6 bases from J, the junction contained 7 bases not matched to a gene. Looked up from germline, CDR1 is SGHTS and CDR2 is YDEGEE. This CDR3 comprises 14 residues. In nucleotides, the CDR3 is TGTGCCAGCGGAGTGGACAGGGGGTTTCAGCCCCAGCATTTT. This gives the protein CASGVDRGFQPQHF.

The chain combines TRBV5-1 with TRBJ2-1; TRBD1 might be the D (6 bases). Between the trimmed V and J ends, which lost 0 bases and 4 bases, there was a span of 11 bases. The CDR3 is made up of 15 amino acids. CDR1 and CDR2 (germline): SGHRS, YFSETQ. CDR3 DNA sequence: TGCGCCAGCAGCTTGGCGTCTAGGGGGTACAATGAGCAGTTCTTC. It codes for CASSLASRGYNEQFF.

The rearrangement joins TRBV6-6 to TRBJ1-4; D not resolved. The CDR3 length is 14 residues. Trimming pared 11 bases from V and 7 bases from J, leaving 20 bases between. Per the germline V gene, CDR1 is MNHNY and CDR2 is SVGAGI (reference sequence). The CDR3 DNA reads TGTGCCGCAAAAGCAGTGGGTAGCGCTGAAAAACTGTTTTTT. It translates to CAAKAVGSAEKLFF.

J is TRBJ2-3 and V is TRBV5-5; TRBD2 matches 12 bases. Germline V CDR1 and CDR2: SGHKS, YYEKEE (reference sequence). This CDR3 comprises 16 residues. V dropped 0 bases and J dropped 6; count of bases not matched to a gene: 5. CDR3 sequence reads: CASSLAGTSGRDTQYF. The CDR3 DNA follows: TGTGCCAGCAGCTTGGCCGGTACTAGCGGGAGGGATACGCAGTATTTT.

The count of this clone is one. The sample holds other DNA sequences that translate to the same CDR3. The chain recombines TRBV5-1 with TRBJ2-1; 8 bases are shared with TRBD1. Germline V gives CDR1 SGHRS, CDR2 YFSETQ. Unmatched junction bases numbered 5, after V lost 4 bases and J lost 5 bases. CDR3 length: 14 amino acids. CDR3 loop: CASSPQGGHNEQFF. For the CDR3, the DNA is TGCGCCAGCAGCCCACAGGGGGGCCACAATGAGCAGTTCTTC.

Of note for this clone: An end of the junction does not agree with germline; a read error may underlie this. The chain combines TRBV28 with TRBJ1-2; perhaps TRBD1 as D (5 bases). The CDR3 length is 13 residues. Germline values: CDR1 MDHEN, CDR2 SYDVKM. This CDR3 reads CASSQNIPGTANF. The CDR3 nucleotides read TGTGCCAGCAGTCAAAACATCCCCGGGACGGCAAACTTC.